This TCR beta chain comes out of a study of cytomegalovirus exposure and HLA in healthy donors listed by TCRdb under 2017. Regarding the complete study: The 650 to 750 repertoires of the first cohort and the roughly 110 validation repertoires were produced on the same platform, according to a later analysis. To predict cytomegalovirus infection status, the study combined high-throughput TCR immunosequencing, statistical association of individual TCRs with disease status, and machine learning. The study aimed to test whether cataloging public T cell receptors could reveal signatures of past pathogen exposure. Besides the first cohort of around 700 subjects, a separate validation cohort made up of over a hundred different subjects was used.

Points the paper makes about the study in general: A few of the identified cytomegalovirus-associated TCR beta chains were confirmed in vitro to be specific for cytomegalovirus antigens. While some public TCRs were present in many individuals, most TCR sequences turned up only very rarely across donors. The validation cohort had no HLA typing available for a later analysis, so co-occurrence within that cohort was assessed over all 130 or so repertoires. In both the original and validation cohorts, the classifier was reported to diagnose cytomegalovirus status with high specificity and sensitivity. The study gave a list of about 150 TCR beta chains associated with cytomegalovirus. The authors suggested that the approach could potentially be extended to other disease states and immunological phenotypes. Subsequent analysis determined that TCRs grouped into clusters in the first cohort also showed a tendency toward co-occurrence across the roughly 110 validation repertoires, and about 93% of cluster scores exceeded 0.

Regarding this clone: The specificity of this receptor is unknown. No quality values exist for individual bases; no much larger clone is one base distant.

The donors belonged to the validation cohort of 120 subjects, which was separate from the roughly 670-subject first cohort. The method was the immunoSEQ multiplex PCR assay. Concerning the study's data processing: A statistical classification framework was built to diagnose cytomegalovirus status from the catalog of TCR beta chain sequences. TCRdb took over this immuneACCESS table, retaining in-frame rearrangements with V and J assigned. Such tables are incomplete; in checked studies, under half of the missing clones stem from an unresolved V gene, and the remainder is unexplained. V and J calls and clone size are copied from that table; D and trimming were computed from the DNA. The sample includes roughly 56,000 clones, with 91% observed a single time. The ten largest make up 2% to 2.5% of the sample. The sequenced material came from PBMCs. This sequence was found in a woman aged 25 to 39 in good health and CMV-seronegative.

The DNA reads TGTGCCAGCAGTTCTAATCCTTACGCGGGAGGGGGCGATACGCAGTATTTT. Translated, this gives CASSSNPYAGGGDTQYF. Rearrangement joined TRBV28 to TRBJ2-3, and 9 junctional nucleotides match TRBD2. At the junction V is shortened by 4 bases and J by 6 bases; bases outside the gene matches: 14. CDR1 and CDR2 were assigned from the germline V gene as MDHEN and SYDVKM. The CDR3 goes from the cysteine to the phenylalanine over 17 residues. Only the CDR3 region is kept as DNA, spanning 51 bases read in frame from base 1.